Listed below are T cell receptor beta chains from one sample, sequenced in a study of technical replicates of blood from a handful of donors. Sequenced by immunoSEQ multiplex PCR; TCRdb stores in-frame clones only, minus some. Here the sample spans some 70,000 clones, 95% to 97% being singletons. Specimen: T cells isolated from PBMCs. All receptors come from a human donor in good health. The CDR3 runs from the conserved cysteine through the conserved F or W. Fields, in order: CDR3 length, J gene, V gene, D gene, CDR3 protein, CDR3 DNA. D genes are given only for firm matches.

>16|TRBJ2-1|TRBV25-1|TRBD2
CASSGGLAGPYNEQFF
TGTGCCAGCAGTGGCGGTCTAGCGGGACCCTACAATGAGCAGTTCTTC
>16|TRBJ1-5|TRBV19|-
CASSIAGRNSNQPQHF
TGTGCCAGTAGTATTGCAGGGAGGAATAGCAATCAGCCCCAGCATTTT
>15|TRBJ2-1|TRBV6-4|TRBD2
CASSDGLAGGNEQFF
TGTGCCAGCAGTGACGGACTAGCGGGAGGCAATGAGCAGTTCTTC
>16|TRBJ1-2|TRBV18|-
CASSPGLTTANYGYTF
TGTGCCAGCTCACCAGGACTCACCACTGCTAACTATGGCTACACCTTC
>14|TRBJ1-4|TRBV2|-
CASSDRLTNEKLFF
TGTGCCAGCAGTGACCGTTTAACTAATGAAAAACTGTTTTTT
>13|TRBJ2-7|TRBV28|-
CASSMAGMYEQYF
TGTGCCAGCAGTATGGCGGGAATGTACGAGCAGTACTTC
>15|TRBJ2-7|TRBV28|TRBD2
CASSSPLGGRYEQYF
TGTGCCAGCAGTTCCCCCCTGGGCGGGAGGTACGAGCAGTACTTC
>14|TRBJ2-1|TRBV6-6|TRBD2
CASRSTSGSNEQFF
TGTGCCAGCAGATCGACTAGCGGGAGCAATGAGCAGTTCTTC
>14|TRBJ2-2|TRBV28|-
CASMGSGNTGELFF
TGTGCCAGCATGGGTAGCGGAAACACCGGGGAGCTGTTTTTT
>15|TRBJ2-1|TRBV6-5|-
CASSYGRGINNEQFF
TGTGCCAGCAGTTACGGGCGGGGAATTAACAATGAGCAGTTCTTC
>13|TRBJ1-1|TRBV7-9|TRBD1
CASSRQGDAEAFF
TGTGCCAGCAGCCGACAGGGGGATGCCGAAGCTTTCTTT
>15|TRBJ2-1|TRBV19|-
CASSIDGWKRAEQFF
TGTGCCAGTAGTATAGATGGCTGGAAGCGGGCTGAGCAGTTCTTC
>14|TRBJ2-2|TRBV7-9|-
CASSSDSYTGELFF
TGTGCCAGCAGCTCGGACAGTTACACCGGGGAGCTGTTTTTT
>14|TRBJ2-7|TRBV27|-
CASSLLLSSYEQYF
TGTGCCAGCAGTTTACTACTGAGCTCCTACGAGCAGTACTTC
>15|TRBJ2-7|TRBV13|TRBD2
CASSSSGRVIYEQYF
TGTGCCAGCAGCTCTAGCGGGAGGGTTATCTACGAGCAGTACTTC
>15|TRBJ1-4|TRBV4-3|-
CASSQGRDSNEKLFF
TGCGCCAGCAGCCAAGGCAGGGACTCTAATGAAAAACTGTTTTTT
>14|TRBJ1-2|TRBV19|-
CASSRAERRYGYTF
TGTGCCAGTAGTCGCGCGGAAAGACGCTATGGCTACACCTTC
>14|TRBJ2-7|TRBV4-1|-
CASSQNAESYEQYF
TGCGCCAGCAGCCAGAACGCCGAGAGTTACGAGCAGTACTTC
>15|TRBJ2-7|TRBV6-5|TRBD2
CASSYIGLGNYEQYF
TGTGCCAGCAGTTACATAGGACTAGGTAACTACGAGCAGTACTTC
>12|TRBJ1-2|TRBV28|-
CASRGLYYGYTF
TGTGCCAGCAGGGGGCTTTACTATGGCTACACCTTC
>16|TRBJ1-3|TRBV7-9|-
CASSSFDSNSGNTIYF
TGTGCCAGCAGCTCCTTTGACAGCAACTCTGGAAACACCATATATTTT
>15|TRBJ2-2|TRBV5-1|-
CASSFGGPNTGELFF
TGCGCCAGCAGCTTCGGGGGGCCGAACACCGGGGAGCTGTTTTTT
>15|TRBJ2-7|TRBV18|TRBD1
CASSPSGGVSFEQYF
TGTGCCAGCTCACCATCAGGGGGAGTTTCGTTCGAGCAGTACTTC
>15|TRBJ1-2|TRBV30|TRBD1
CACERRGQANYGYTF
TGTGCCTGCGAGAGAAGAGGACAGGCTAACTATGGCTACACCTTC